This is a list of T cell receptor beta chains from one sample in a study of blood T cell repertoires in COVID-19. Only in-frame clones appear in the TCRdb table, and some are missing; sequencing was by immunoSEQ multiplex PCR. Of approximately 300,000 clones in the sample, 70% to 90% are singletons; the top ten hold less than 6%. Material for sequencing was PBMCs or T cells enriched from blood (not recorded which). All receptors derive from a woman in her twenties or thirties who had recovered from COVID-19. CDR3s include the opening cysteine and the closing phenylalanine or tryptophan. D genes are given only for firm matches. Clone size is stated in some rows and not others, as once, few, many or a class when expanded.

J | size | V | D | CDR3 | DNA
TRBJ1-2 | NA | TRBV9 | TRBD1 | CASSAAVDTTGPHGYTF | TGTGCCAGCAGCGCAGCTGTTGACACGACAGGGCCGCATGGCTACACCTTC
TRBJ1-4 | NA | TRBV6-5 | NA | CASRVQGLSEKLFF | TGTGCCAGCCGAGTACAGGGCCTGAGTGAAAAACTGTTTTTT
TRBJ2-2 | NA | TRBV27 | NA | CASSLSGATGELFF | TGTGCCAGCAGTTTATCAGGGGCCACCGGGGAGCTGTTTTTT
TRBJ1-6 | NA | TRBV9 | NA | CASSVETGMGSPLHF | TGTGCCAGCAGCGTAGAAACAGGGATGGGTTCACCCCTCCACTTT
TRBJ2-2 | NA | TRBV5-1 | TRBD2 | CASSLAGTSGGRNTGELFF | TGCGCCAGCAGCTTGGCCGGGACTAGCGGGGGGCGGAACACCGGGGAGCTGTTTTTT
TRBJ2-7 | NA | TRBV6-5 | NA | CASRKQALYEQYF | TGTGCCAGCAGGAAACAGGCTCTCTACGAGCAGTACTTC
TRBJ1-1 | once | TRBV30 | NA | CAWSVPGVSAFF | TGTGCCTGGAGTGTTCCCGGGGTTAGTGCTTTCTTT
TRBJ1-1 | NA | TRBV7-9 | NA | CASNLRQNTEAFF | TGTGCCAGCAATCTTCGACAGAACACTGAAGCTTTCTTT
TRBJ1-1 | NA | TRBV27 | TRBD1 | CASSFGQGGTEAFF | TGTGCCAGCAGTTTCGGACAGGGCGGCACTGAAGCTTTCTTT
TRBJ1-2 | NA | TRBV6-1 | TRBD1 | CASSETGGLHYGYTF | TGTGCCAGCAGTGAAACAGGGGGCCTTCACTATGGCTACACCTTC
TRBJ1-2 | NA | TRBV20-1 | NA | CSASSGNYGYTF | TGCAGTGCTAGTTCCGGGAACTATGGCTACACCTTC
TRBJ2-2 | few | TRBV16 | NA | CASSRGTANTGELFF | TGTGCCAGCAGCCGCGGGACTGCGAACACCGGGGAGCTGTTTTTT
TRBJ2-1 | once | TRBV7-6 | NA | CASSARLENEQFF | TGTGCCAGCAGCGCCAGACTAGAGAATGAGCAGTTCTTC
TRBJ1-2 | once | TRBV5-4 | NA | CASSSRGGYGYTF | TGTGCCAGCAGCTCAAGGGGGGGCTATGGCTACACCTTC
TRBJ1-6 | NA | TRBV7-2 | TRBD1 | CASSSRDRASRPLHF | TGTGCCAGCAGCTCCCGGGACAGGGCCAGTCGACCCCTCCACTTT
TRBJ2-1 | NA | TRBV4-3 | TRBD1 | CASSQERQGLSYNEQFF | TGCGCCAGCAGCCAAGAGCGACAGGGCCTCTCCTACAATGAGCAGTTCTTC
TRBJ1-2 | NA | TRBV2 | TRBD1 | CASSSRPTGLTGTLIGYTF | TGTGCCAGCAGTTCCCGCCCAACGGGGTTGACAGGGACACTGATTGGCTACACCTTC
TRBJ2-7 | once | TRBV28 | NA | CASSFRTVAEQYF | TGTGCCAGCAGTTTCCGGACAGTGGCCGAGCAGTACTTC
TRBJ1-5 | NA | TRBV5-4 | NA | CASSLDGGGPNQPQHF | TGTGCCAGCAGTCTTGATGGGGGAGGCCCCAATCAGCCCCAGCATTTT
TRBJ2-2 | NA | TRBV6-5 | TRBD1 | CASRKRDRDTGELFF | TGTGCCAGCAGAAAACGGGACAGGGACACCGGGGAGCTGTTTTTT
TRBJ1-1 | NA | TRBV18 | NA | CASSAAVTEAFF | TGTGCCAGCTCCGCCGCGGTTACTGAAGCTTTCTTT
TRBJ2-7 | NA | TRBV10-3 | TRBD1 | CAIRDYRGSRSYEQYF | TGTGCCATCAGAGACTACAGGGGGTCACGTTCCTACGAGCAGTACTTC
TRBJ1-2 | NA | TRBV6-6 | NA | CASSYLPDYGYTF | TGTGCCAGCAGTTATCTGCCAGACTATGGCTACACCTTC
TRBJ2-3 | NA | TRBV30 | NA | CAWSVSDTQYF | TGTGCCTGGAGTGTTTCTGATACGCAGTATTTT
TRBJ2-3 | NA | TRBV2 | TRBD2 | CASSGLAGDTDTQYF | TGTGCCAGCAGTGGGCTAGCGGGGGACACAGATACGCAGTATTTT
TRBJ1-2 | NA | TRBV19 | NA | CASSIESPGDYGYTF | TGTGCCAGTAGTATAGAGAGCCCAGGGGACTATGGCTACACCTTC
TRBJ1-2 | NA | TRBV13 | TRBD1 | CASSSDRGHNGYTF | TGTGCCAGCAGCTCCGACAGGGGGCACAATGGCTACACCTTC
TRBJ2-1 | NA | TRBV5-1 | NA | CASSPVFGGEQFF | TGCGCCAGCAGCCCTGTCTTCGGCGGGGAGCAGTTCTTC
TRBJ1-3 | NA | TRBV5-4 | NA | CAATGSGNTIYF | TGTGCCGCGACAGGCTCTGGAAACACCATATATTTT
TRBJ1-5 | NA | TRBV19 | TRBD1 | CATGTGPNQPQHF | TGTGCGACCGGGACAGGCCCCAATCAGCCCCAGCATTTT
TRBJ1-4 | once | TRBV3-1/TRBV3-2 | TRBD1 | CASSLTGNELFF | TGTGCCAGCAGTCTGACAGGGAACGAACTGTTTTTT
TRBJ1-4 | once | TRBV9 | NA | CASSPSVATNEKLFF | TGTGCCAGCAGCCCAAGCGTAGCCACGAATGAAAAACTGTTTTTT
TRBJ2-5 | NA | TRBV5-1 | NA | CASSLSETQYF | TGCGCCAGCAGCTTATCTGAGACCCAGTACTTC
TRBJ2-1 | NA | TRBV5-4 | NA | CASSPPGHRNEQFF | TGTGCCAGCAGCCCTCCGGGACATAGGAATGAGCAGTTCTTC
TRBJ1-2 | NA | TRBV9 | NA | CASSVAYGGYGYTF | TGTGCCAGCAGCGTAGCGTACGGGGGCTATGGCTACACCTTC
TRBJ1-1 | NA | TRBV30 | TRBD1 | CAWDRLNTEAFF | TGTGCGTGGGACAGGTTGAACACTGAAGCTTTCTTT
TRBJ1-4 | NA | TRBV5-6 | NA | CASSFSAGGEKLFF | TGTGCCAGCAGCTTTAGTGCGGGCGGAGAAAAACTGTTTTTT
TRBJ2-1 | NA | TRBV7-6 | TRBD2 | CASSSGLAGGRYNEQFF | TGTGCCAGCAGCTCAGGACTAGCGGGGGGGCGCTACAATGAGCAGTTCTTC
TRBJ2-1 | once | TRBV27 | NA | CASSLAQGLYNEQFF | TGTGCCAGCAGTTTAGCGCAGGGACTGTACAATGAGCAGTTCTTC
TRBJ1-3 | NA | TRBV19 | NA | CASRVAGSGNTIYF | TGTGCCAGCAGAGTGGCGGGCTCGGGAAACACCATATATTTT
TRBJ2-2 | NA | TRBV9 | TRBD2 | CASSLRTSGDTGELFF | TGTGCCAGCAGCCTCCGGACTAGCGGCGACACCGGGGAGCTGTTTTTT
TRBJ2-3 | NA | TRBV14 | NA | CASSQGRTDTQYF | TGTGCCAGCAGCCAAGGGCGCACAGATACGCAGTATTTT
TRBJ2-6 | NA | TRBV4-3 | NA | CASSQGGPGRANVLTF | TGCGCCAGCAGCCAAGGGGGGCCCGGTCGGGCCAACGTCCTGACTTTC
TRBJ1-1 | NA | TRBV4-2 | NA | CASSRGGEYEAFF | TGTGCCAGCAGCCGTGGAGGAGAATATGAAGCTTTCTTT
TRBJ1-1 | few | TRBV3-1/TRBV3-2 | NA | CASSSTKGAFF | TGTGCCAGCAGCTCGACCAAGGGGGCTTTCTTT
TRBJ2-7 | NA | TRBV7-2 | NA | CASRKPPAYEQYF | TGTGCCAGCAGAAAACCGCCAGCCTACGAGCAGTACTTC
TRBJ2-5 | NA | TRBV27 | NA | CASSRLQMYQETQYF | TGTGCCAGCAGTAGATTACAGATGTACCAAGAGACCCAGTACTTC
TRBJ2-1 | NA | TRBV5-1 | NA | CASSPESGRPYNEQFF | TGCGCCAGCAGCCCGGAGTCAGGGAGGCCCTACAATGAGCAGTTCTTC
TRBJ1-2 | NA | TRBV19 | NA | CASSPDQRGDYGYTF | TGTGCCAGTAGTCCGGACCAACGCGGGGACTATGGCTACACCTTC
TRBJ2-3 | NA | TRBV2 | TRBD1 | CASSGRQGALSDTQYF | TGTGCCAGCAGTGGTCGACAGGGGGCGCTTTCAGATACGCAGTATTTT
TRBJ1-1 | NA | TRBV2 | NA | CASSERGTEAFF | TGTGCCAGCAGTGAACGAGGGACTGAAGCTTTCTTT
TRBJ2-7 | few | TRBV5-6 | TRBD1 | CASSFLGTGTYEQYF | TGTGCCAGCAGCTTTCTAGGGACAGGGACCTACGAGCAGTACTTC
TRBJ2-3 | NA | TRBV5-1 | TRBD2 | CASSELAGGQADTQYF | TGCGCCAGCAGCGAACTAGCGGGGGGGCAGGCAGATACGCAGTATTTT
TRBJ2-5 | once | TRBV20-1 | TRBD2 | CSASGLAGGQKETQYF | TGCAGTGCTAGTGGCCTAGCGGGGGGCCAGAAAGAGACCCAGTACTTC
TRBJ1-2 | NA | TRBV12-1 | NA | CASLRGCGAFGYGYTF | TGTGCCAGCCTTCGGGGATGCGGGGCTTTCGGCTATGGCTACACCTTC
TRBJ1-5 | NA | TRBV30 | TRBD1 | CAWTGQPNQPQHF | TGTGCCTGGACGGGACAGCCCAATCAGCCCCAGCATTTT